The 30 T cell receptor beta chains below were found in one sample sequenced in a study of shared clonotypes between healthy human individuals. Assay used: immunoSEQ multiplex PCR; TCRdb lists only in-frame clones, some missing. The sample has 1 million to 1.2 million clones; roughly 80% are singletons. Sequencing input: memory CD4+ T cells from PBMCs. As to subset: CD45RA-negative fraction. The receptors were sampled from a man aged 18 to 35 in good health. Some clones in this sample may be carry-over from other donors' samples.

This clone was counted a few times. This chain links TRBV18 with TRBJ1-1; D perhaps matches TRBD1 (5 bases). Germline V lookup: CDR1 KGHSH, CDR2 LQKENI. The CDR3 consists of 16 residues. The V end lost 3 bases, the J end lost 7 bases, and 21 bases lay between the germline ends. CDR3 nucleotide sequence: TGTGCCAGCTCACCCCACCCCAGGTTTGATGGGGGTGAAGCTTTCTTT. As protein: CASSPHPRFDGGEAFF.

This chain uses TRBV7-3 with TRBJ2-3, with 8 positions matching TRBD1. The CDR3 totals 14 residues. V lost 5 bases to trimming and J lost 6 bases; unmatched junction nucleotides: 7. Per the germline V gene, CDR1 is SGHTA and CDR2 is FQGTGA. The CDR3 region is CASSHSTGADTQYF. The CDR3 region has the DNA TGTGCCAGCAGCCACTCGACAGGGGCCGATACGCAGTATTTT.

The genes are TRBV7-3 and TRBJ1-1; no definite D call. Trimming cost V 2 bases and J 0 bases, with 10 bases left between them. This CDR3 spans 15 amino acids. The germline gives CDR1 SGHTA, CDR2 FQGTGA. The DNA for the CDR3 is TGTGCCAGCAGCTTAGAGGCAGTAATGAACACTGAAGCTTTCTTT. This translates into CASSLEAVMNTEAFF.

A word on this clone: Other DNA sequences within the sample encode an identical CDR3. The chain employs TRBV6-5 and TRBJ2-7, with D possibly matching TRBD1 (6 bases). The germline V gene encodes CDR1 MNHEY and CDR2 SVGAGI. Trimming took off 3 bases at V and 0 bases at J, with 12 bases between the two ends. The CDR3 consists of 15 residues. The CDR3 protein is CASSYGGRSSYEQYF. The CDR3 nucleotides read TGTGCCAGCAGTTATGGGGGCCGTAGCTCCTACGAGCAGTACTTC.

The CDR3 DNA reads TGTGCCAGCAGCCGAAAACCTACAGTATCGAATGAGCAGTTCTTC. This sequence encodes CASSRKPTVSNEQFF. The J gene is TRBJ2-1, the V gene TRBV27; D gene uncertain. Germline assignment: CDR1 MNHEY and CDR2 SMNVEV (reference sequence). Trimming cost V 6 bases and J 7 bases, with 19 bases left between them. This CDR3 has 15 residues.

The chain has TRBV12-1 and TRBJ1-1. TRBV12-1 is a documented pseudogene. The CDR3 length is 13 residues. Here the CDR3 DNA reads TGTGCCAGCAGCTTTGAAAAGGACACTGAAGCTTTCTTT. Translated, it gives CASSFEKDTEAFF.

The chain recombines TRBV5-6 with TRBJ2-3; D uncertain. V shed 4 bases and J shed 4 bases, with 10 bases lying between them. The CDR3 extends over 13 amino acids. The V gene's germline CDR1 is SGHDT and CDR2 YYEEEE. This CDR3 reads CASSSQAADTQYF. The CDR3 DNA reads TGTGCCAGCAGCAGTCAGGCGGCAGATACGCAGTATTTT.

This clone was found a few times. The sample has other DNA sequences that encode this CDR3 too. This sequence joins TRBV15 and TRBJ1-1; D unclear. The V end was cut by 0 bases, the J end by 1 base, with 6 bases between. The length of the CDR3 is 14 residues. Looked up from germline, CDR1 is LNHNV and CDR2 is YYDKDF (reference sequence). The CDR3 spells CATSRDGGNTEAFF. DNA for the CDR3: TGTGCCACCAGCAGAGACGGAGGGAACACTGAAGCTTTCTTT.

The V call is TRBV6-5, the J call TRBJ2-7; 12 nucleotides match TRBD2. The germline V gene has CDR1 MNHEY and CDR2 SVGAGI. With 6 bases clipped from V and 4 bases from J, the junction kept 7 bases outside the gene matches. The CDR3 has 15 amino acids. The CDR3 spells CASRPGLAGTYEQYF. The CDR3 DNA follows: TGTGCCAGCAGACCTGGACTAGCGGGAACATACGAGCAGTACTTC.

Here the CDR3 reads CASSLTGQAGAEAFF. The DNA of the CDR3 is TGTGCCAGCAGCTTAACGGGACAGGCAGGGGCTGAAGCTTTCTTT. The rearrangement uses TRBV7-3 and TRBJ1-1; 8 bases line up with TRBD1. V was clipped by 0 bases and J by 6 bases; unmatched bases: 6. CDR1 and CDR2 (germline): SGHTA, FQGTGA. The CDR3 is 15 amino acids.

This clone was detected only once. This chain's CDR3 is CASRRQGSTGELFF. CDR3 sequence (DNA): TGTGCCAGCAGACGACAGGGGTCCACCGGGGAGCTGTTTTTT. This chain uses TRBV27 with TRBJ2-2, with 8 bases matching TRBD1. This CDR3 spans 14 amino acids. Germline V gene data show CDR1 as MNHEY and CDR2 as SMNVEV (reference sequence). Unmatched junction bases numbered 4, after V lost 6 bases and J lost 4 bases.

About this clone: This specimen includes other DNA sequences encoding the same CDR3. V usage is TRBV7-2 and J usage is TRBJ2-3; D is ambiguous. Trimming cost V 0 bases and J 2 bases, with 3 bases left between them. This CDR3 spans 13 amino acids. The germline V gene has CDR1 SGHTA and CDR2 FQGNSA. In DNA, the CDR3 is TGTGCCAGCAGCTTAGCGACCACAGATACGCAGTATTTT. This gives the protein CASSLATTDTQYF.

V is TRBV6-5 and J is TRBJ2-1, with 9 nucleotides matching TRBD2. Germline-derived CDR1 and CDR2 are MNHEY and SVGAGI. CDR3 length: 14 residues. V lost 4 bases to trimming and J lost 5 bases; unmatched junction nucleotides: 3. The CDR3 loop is CASSLAGVNNEQFF. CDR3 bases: TGTGCCAGCAGTTTAGCGGGAGTGAACAATGAGCAGTTCTTC.

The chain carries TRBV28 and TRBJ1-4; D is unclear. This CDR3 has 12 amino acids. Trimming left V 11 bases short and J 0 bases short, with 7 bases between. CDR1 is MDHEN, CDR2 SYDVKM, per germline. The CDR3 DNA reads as TGTGCCGCGGGTACAACTAATGAAAAACTGTTTTTT. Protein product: CAAGTTNEKLFF.

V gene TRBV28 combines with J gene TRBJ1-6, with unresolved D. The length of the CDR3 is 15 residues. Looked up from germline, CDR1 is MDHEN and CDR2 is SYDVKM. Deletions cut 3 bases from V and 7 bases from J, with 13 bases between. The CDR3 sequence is CASSFTAGGNSPLHF. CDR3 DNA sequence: TGTGCCAGCAGTTTTACTGCAGGCGGGAATTCACCCCTCCACTTT. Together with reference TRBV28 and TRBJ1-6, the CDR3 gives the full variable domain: DVKVTQSSRYLVKRTGEKVFLECVQDMDHENMFWYRQDPGLGLRLIYFSYDVKMKEKGDIPEGYSVSREKKERFSLILESASTNQTSMYLCASSFTAGGNSPLHFGNGTRLTVT.

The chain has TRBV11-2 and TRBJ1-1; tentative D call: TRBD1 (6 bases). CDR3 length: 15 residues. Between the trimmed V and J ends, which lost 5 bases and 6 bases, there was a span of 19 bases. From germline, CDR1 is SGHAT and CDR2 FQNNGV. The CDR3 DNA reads TGTGCCAGCAGCCAAGTGGACAGTCTTGGCGCTGAAGCTTTCTTT. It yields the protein CASSQVDSLGAEAFF.

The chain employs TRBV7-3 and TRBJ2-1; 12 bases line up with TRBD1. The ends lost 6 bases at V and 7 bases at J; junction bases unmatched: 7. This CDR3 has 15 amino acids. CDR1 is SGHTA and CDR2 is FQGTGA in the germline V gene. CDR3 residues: CASRDPGQGANEQFF. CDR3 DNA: TGTGCCAGCAGAGATCCGGGACAGGGGGCGAATGAGCAGTTCTTC.

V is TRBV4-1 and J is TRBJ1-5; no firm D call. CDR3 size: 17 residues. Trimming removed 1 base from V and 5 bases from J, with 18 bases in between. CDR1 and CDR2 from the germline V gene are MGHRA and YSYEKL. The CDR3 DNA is TGCGCCAGCAGCCAAGGCAAGCCGCGGGGAATCCATCAGCCCCAGCATTTT. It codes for CASSQGKPRGIHQPQHF.

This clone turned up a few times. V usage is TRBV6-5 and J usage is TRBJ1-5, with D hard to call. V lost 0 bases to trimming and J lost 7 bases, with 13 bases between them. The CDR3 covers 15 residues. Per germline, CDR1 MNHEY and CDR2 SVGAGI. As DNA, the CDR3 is TGTGCCAGCAGTTACTCGAACCAGGCGGGCCAGCCCCAGCATTTT. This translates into CASSYSNQAGQPQHF.

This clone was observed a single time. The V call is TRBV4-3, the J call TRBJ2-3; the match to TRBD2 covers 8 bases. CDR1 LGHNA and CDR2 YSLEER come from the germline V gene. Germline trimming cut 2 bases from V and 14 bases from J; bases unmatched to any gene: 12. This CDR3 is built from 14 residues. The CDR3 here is CASSQTLAVESLYF. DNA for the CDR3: TGCGCCAGCAGCCAAACACTAGCGGTTGAAAGTCTGTATTTT.

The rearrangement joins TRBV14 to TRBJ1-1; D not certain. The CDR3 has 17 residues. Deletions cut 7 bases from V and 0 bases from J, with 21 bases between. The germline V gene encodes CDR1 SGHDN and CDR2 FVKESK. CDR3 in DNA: TGTGCCAGCACTTCAAGGGAGGGCACGGTGGTGAACACTGAAGCTTTCTTT. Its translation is CASTSREGTVVNTEAFF.

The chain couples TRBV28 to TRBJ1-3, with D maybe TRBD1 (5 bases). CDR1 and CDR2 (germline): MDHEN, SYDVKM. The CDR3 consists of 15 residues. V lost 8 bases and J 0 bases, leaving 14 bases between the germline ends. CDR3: CASVPLGDSGNTIYF. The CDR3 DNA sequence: TGTGCCAGCGTTCCCTTAGGGGACTCTGGAAACACCATATATTTT. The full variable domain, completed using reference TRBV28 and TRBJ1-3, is DVKVTQSSRYLVKRTGEKVFLECVQDMDHENMFWYRQDPGLGLRLIYFSYDVKMKEKGDIPEGYSVSREKKERFSLILESASTNQTSMYLCASVPLGDSGNTIYFGEGSWLTVV.

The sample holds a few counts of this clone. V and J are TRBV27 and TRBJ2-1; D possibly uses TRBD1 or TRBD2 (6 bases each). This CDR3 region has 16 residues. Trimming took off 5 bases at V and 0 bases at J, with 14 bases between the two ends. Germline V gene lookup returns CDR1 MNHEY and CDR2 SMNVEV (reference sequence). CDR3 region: CASSPRGRTSYNEQFF. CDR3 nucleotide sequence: TGTGCCAGCAGTCCTAGGGGGAGGACCTCCTACAATGAGCAGTTCTTC.

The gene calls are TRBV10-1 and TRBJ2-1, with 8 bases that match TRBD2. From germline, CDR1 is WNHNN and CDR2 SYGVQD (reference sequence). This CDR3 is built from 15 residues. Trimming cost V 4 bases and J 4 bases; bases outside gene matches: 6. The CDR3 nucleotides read TGCGCCAGCAGTGCACCGGGACTAGGTTACAATGAGCAGTTCTTC. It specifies CASSAPGLGYNEQFF.

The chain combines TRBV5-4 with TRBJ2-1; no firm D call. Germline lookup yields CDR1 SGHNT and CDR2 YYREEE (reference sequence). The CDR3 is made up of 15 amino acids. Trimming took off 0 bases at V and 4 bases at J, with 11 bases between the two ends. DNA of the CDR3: TGTGCCAGCAGCTTGGATGGGAATTTTTACAATGAGCAGTTCTTC. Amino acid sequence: CASSLDGNFYNEQFF.

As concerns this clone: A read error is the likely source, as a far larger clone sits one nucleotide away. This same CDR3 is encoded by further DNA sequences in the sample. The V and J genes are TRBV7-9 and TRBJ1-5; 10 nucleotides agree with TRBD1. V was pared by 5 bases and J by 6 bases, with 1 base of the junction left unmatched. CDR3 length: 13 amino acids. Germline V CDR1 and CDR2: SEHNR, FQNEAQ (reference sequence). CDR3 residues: CASSRTGGQPQHF. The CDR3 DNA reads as TGTGCCAGCAGCCGGACAGGGGGTCAGCCCCAGCATTTT.

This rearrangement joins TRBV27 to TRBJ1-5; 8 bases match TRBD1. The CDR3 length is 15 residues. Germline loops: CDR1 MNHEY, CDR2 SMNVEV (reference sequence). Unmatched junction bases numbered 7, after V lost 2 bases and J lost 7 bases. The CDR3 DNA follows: TGTGCCAGCAGTTTAAACAGGGGGTACGGGCAGCCCCAGCATTTT. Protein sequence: CASSLNRGYGQPQHF.

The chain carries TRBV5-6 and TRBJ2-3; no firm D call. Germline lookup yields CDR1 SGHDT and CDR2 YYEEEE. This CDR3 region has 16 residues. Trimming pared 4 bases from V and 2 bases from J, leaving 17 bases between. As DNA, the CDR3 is TGTGCCAGCAGCCCATGGCTCTCCTGGGACACAGATACGCAGTATTTT. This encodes CASSPWLSWDTDTQYF.

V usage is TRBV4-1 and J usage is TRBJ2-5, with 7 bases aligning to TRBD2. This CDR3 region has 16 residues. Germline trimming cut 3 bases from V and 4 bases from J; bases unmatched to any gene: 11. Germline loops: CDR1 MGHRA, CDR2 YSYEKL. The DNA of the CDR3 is TGCGCCAGCAGCCACTTTGGCCAGACGGGAGGAGAGACCCAGTACTTC. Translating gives CASSHFGQTGGETQYF.

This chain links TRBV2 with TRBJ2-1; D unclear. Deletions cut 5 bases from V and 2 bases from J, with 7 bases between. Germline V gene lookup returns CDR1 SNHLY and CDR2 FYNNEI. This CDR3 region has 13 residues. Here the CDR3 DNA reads TGTGCCAGCAGTCGCGCTGCCTACAATGAGCAGTTCTTC. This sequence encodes CASSRAAYNEQFF.